This entry lists 17 T cell receptor beta chains sequenced from one sample in a study of tumor-infiltrating lymphocytes in oesophageal squamous cell carcinoma. TCRdb ran MiXCR on the PCR reads and lists one entry per CDR3 protein. In the table there are about 12,000 distinct CDR3 sequences, roughly 54% of which are singletons. The sequenced sample was esophageal tumor tissue. These TCRs come from a female donor with esophageal squamous cell carcinoma.

The chain joins TRBV7-2 to TRBJ2-1, with 7 bases lining up with TRBD2. Germline lookup yields CDR1 SGHTA and CDR2 FQGNSA. This CDR3 has 14 residues. The junction had 7 bases not matched to a gene; V was cut back by 7 bases and J by 4 bases. CDR3 sequence: CASIEGGPYNEQFF. CDR3 coding DNA: TGTGCCAGCATCGAGGGAGGGCCGTACAATGAGCAGTTCTTC.

As to this clonotype: At one end the junction does not follow the germline gene, possibly because of a read error. J is TRBJ2-3 and V is TRBV7-3, with 7 bases identical to TRBD2. This CDR3 is built from 16 residues. CDR1 and CDR2 (germline): SGHTA, FQGTGA. The DNA for the CDR3 is TGTGCCAGCAGCTTAATGGGGGGGGTTCACGGGAATACGCAGTATTTC. Its translation: CASSLMGGVHGNTQYF.

This clonotype was recorded a few times. This chain joins TRBV3-1 and TRBJ2-6; a weak D match, TRBD2 (5 bases). CDR1 and CDR2 from the germline V gene are LGHDT and YNNKEL (reference sequence). CDR3 length equals 16 residues. Trimming left V 4 bases short and J 0 bases short, with 10 bases between. The CDR3 DNA reads TGTGCCAGCAGCCCTTCAGCGGCCTCTGGGGCCAACGTCCTGACTTTC. Its translation is CASSPSAASGANVLTF.

This clonotype has just a few counts. The genes are TRBV7-2 and TRBJ2-1; 8 bases align to TRBD1. CDR3 length: 15 amino acids. V lost 5 bases and J lost 2; bases outside the gene matches: 5. Germline assignment: CDR1 SGHTA and CDR2 FQGNSA. In nucleotides, the CDR3 is TGTGCCAGCAGCAAGGACAGGGTGGCCTACAATGAGCAGTTCTTC. Translation: CASSKDRVAYNEQFF.

The chain has TRBV7-2 and TRBJ1-1; tentative D call: TRBD2 (7 bases). The J call may not be correct, given that the DNA end is closer to TRBJ2-2. The CDR3 spans 15 residues. Looked up from germline, CDR1 is SGHTA and CDR2 is FQGNSA. CDR3 protein: CASSLDRGAQGELFF. The CDR3 bases are TGTGCCAGCAGCTTAGACCGGGGGGCGCAAGGGGAGCTGTTTTTT.

The V and J genes are TRBV7-8 and TRBJ2-3, with 8 bases identical to TRBD2. The CDR3 length is 18 residues. CDR1 and CDR2 from the germline V gene are SGHVS and FQNEAQ. The junction had 8 bases not matched to a gene; V was cut back by 0 bases and J by 0 bases. As DNA, the CDR3 is TGTGCCAGCAGCTTAGCGAGGTCTAGCGGGCCGAGCACAGATACGCAGTATTTT. Protein product: CASSLARSSGPSTDTQYF.

This clonotype was seen a few times. The V and J genes are TRBV24-1 and TRBJ2-3, with D unclear. The germline V gene encodes CDR1 KGHDR and CDR2 SFDVKD. This CDR3 region has 16 residues. V was pared by 10 bases and J by 0 bases, with 19 bases between. CDR3 DNA sequence: TGTGCCACGTCCCCCCTCAGGTCGTCTAGCACAGATACGCAGTATTTT. Translated: CATSPLRSSSTDTQYF.

The sample holds one count of this clonotype. The rearrangement joins TRBV7-2 to TRBJ2-5, with D possibly TRBD2 on 5 matching bases. The CDR3 is 12 amino acids. Germline CDR1 and CDR2: SGHTA and FQGNSA. Trimming left V 7 bases short and J 5 bases short, with 11 bases between. CDR3 sequence reads: CASTRGRETQYF. The DNA of the CDR3 is TGTGCCAGCACTAGAGGGCGGGAGACCCAGTACTTC.

This clonotype was seen many times. The genes are TRBV27 and TRBJ2-5; D perhaps matches TRBD1 (6 bases). CDR1 and CDR2 from the germline V gene are MNHEY and SMNVEV (reference sequence). CDR3 size: 15 residues. V shed 8 bases and J shed 5 bases, with 21 bases lying between them. The CDR3 DNA is TGTGCCAGCGCCCTCCAAAGGACAGTATGGGAGACCCAGTACTTC. This gives the protein CASALQRTVWETQYF.

The rearrangement joins TRBV7-2 to TRBJ2-7; 9 positions agree with TRBD1. The junction had 3 bases not matched to a gene; V was cut back by 4 bases and J by 2 bases. CDR3 size: 14 residues. Germline values: CDR1 SGHTA, CDR2 FQGNSA. The CDR3 region is CASSYRTGAYEQYF. The CDR3, as DNA: TGTGCCAGCAGCTACCGGACAGGGGCCTACGAGCAGTACTTC. Drawing the rest from reference TRBV7-2 and TRBJ2-7, the complete variable domain is GAGVSQSPSNKVTEKGKDVELRCDPISGHTALYWYRQSLGQGLEFLIYFQGNSAPDKSGLPSDRFSAERTGGSVSTLTIQRTQQEDSAVYLCASSYRTGAYEQYFGPGTRLTVT.

The chain carries TRBV7-2 and TRBJ1-5; D is ambiguous. CDR1 is SGHTA, CDR2 FQGNSA, per germline. This CDR3 comprises 16 residues. Trimming took off 1 base at V and 7 bases at J, with 17 bases between the two ends. CDR3 bases: TGTGCCAGCAGCTTAGATGTTCGTCGGGGAGCCCAGCCCCAGCATTTT. Translation gives CASSLDVRRGAQPQHF.

Here the CDR3 DNA reads TGTGCCAGCAGCTTGGCTTCGGGCGGGGATACGCAGTATTTT. It yields the protein CASSLASGGDTQYF. V usage is TRBV5-5 and J usage is TRBJ2-3; tentative D call: TRBD2 (5 bases). Germline CDR1 SGHKS, CDR2 YYEKEE (reference sequence). This CDR3 spans 14 amino acids. The V end was cut by 0 bases, the J end by 6 bases, with 11 bases between.

The rearrangement joins TRBV7-6 to TRBJ2-3; 9 bases are shared with TRBD2. This CDR3 comprises 14 residues. V shed 5 bases and J 0 bases; nucleotides not matched to a gene: 0. Germline V gene lookup returns CDR1 SGHVS and CDR2 FNYEAQ. For the CDR3, the DNA is TGTGCCAGCAGCACTAGCGGGAGCACAGATACGCAGTATTTT. Its protein is CASSTSGSTDTQYF. The full variable domain, rest sourced from reference TRBV7-6 and TRBJ2-3, is GAGVSQSPRYKVTKRGQDVALRCDPISGHVSLYWYRQALGQGPEFLTYFNYEAQQDKSGLPNDRFSAERPEGSISTLTIQRTEQRDSAMYRCASSTSGSTDTQYFGPGTRLTVL.

This clonotype came up many times. This chain connects TRBV18 to TRBJ2-1; the D gene could be TRBD1 or TRBD2 (5 bases each). CDR1 and CDR2 (germline): KGHSH, LQKENI. V lost 3 bases, J lost 7 bases, and 10 bases lay in between. The CDR3 contains 13 residues. CDR3 DNA: TGTGCCAGCTCACCGGGGACGGAAAATGAGCAGTTCTTC. Protein: CASSPGTENEQFF.

This rearrangement joins TRBV28 to TRBJ2-3; TRBD1 agrees at 10 bases. Germline CDR1 MDHEN, CDR2 SYDVKM. CDR3 length: 15 residues. The V segment lost 8 bases and the J segment 3 bases; nucleotides outside the gene matches: 8. The DNA of the CDR3 is TGTGCCAGCGGCGACAGGGGGCGGATGACAGATACGCAGTATTTT. This translates into CASGDRGRMTDTQYF. Full variable domain (missing parts from reference TRBV28 and TRBJ2-3): DVKVTQSSRYLVKRTGEKVFLECVQDMDHENMFWYRQDPGLGLRLIYFSYDVKMKEKGDIPEGYSVSREKKERFSLILESASTNQTSMYLCASGDRGRMTDTQYFGPGTRLTVL.

To note about this clonotype: An end of the junction differs from the germline gene, which may be a read error. V usage is TRBV20-1 and J usage is TRBJ2-7; TRBD2 matches 9 bases. The last part of the DNA fits TRBJ2-5 better; the J call may be wrong. CDR1 is DFQATT and CDR2 is SNEGSKA in the germline V gene (reference sequence). The CDR3 spans 14 residues. The CDR3 bases are TGCAGTGCCAGAGCGGGGGGTTACCAAGAGACCCAGTACTTC. This encodes CSARAGGYQETQYF.

The sample holds many counts of this clonotype. This chain connects TRBV12-3 or TRBV12-4 to TRBJ2-7; TRBD2 is a possible D gene (5 bases). V shed 8 bases and J shed 3 bases, with 14 bases lying between them. The CDR3 has 13 residues. DNA for the CDR3: TGTGCCAGCCGAGGGCGTTTGGACTACGAGCAGTACTTC. Its protein product is CASRGRLDYEQYF.